This T cell receptor beta chain was captured in a study of shared clonotypes between healthy human individuals (dated by TCRdb to the early 2020s). For the study in its entirety: The cohort comprised a couple of women and a few men aged 18 to 49 years. For each donor, CD4 naive and CD4 memory were each run on three plates, CD8 naive on two plates, and CD8 memory on one plate. Blood TCR repertoires of a handful of healthy adults were deeply sequenced to estimate repertoire size and the extent of clonotype sharing between individuals. To increase sequencing depth and limit assay-specific biases, TCR repertoire library preparation and sequencing were carried out by different laboratories using diverse techniques. Between about 0.8 and 9.5 billion PBMCs per donor were obtained by leukapheresis. Broader findings and caveats from the paper: Sampling was limited to blood, and TCR repertoires in tissue likely differ from TCR repertoires in blood. Based on pairwise subsampling, the degree of clonotype sharing among donors was expected to be affected by sequencing depth. Naive subsets generally had larger estimated clonotype richness than memory subsets did. The genetic and exposure-history diversity represented was limited by the small number of donors. When several donors were compared, the shared fraction of clonotypes was around 5% for naive CD4, around 4% for naive CD8, 2% to 2.5% for memory CD4, and roughly 0.43% for memory CD8. Clonotypes shared by all four sorted-subset donors showed higher generation probabilities than non-shared clonotypes. Incomplete sequencing was indicated by rarefaction of sorted-subset datasets, despite the large sequencing depth.

Using the deep immunoSEQ assay, multiplex PCR amplified TCR CDR3 regions from genomic DNA. Genomic DNA extracted from each cell subset was distributed evenly over all wells of several immunoSEQ 96-well plates, and each plate served as one replicate. Each replicate PCR for sorted subsets received around 200 ng genomic DNA, equal to around 32,000 T cell genomes. Purified libraries were measured with a Qubit 3.0 fluorometer, size-checked on a Bioanalyzer 2100, and measured again with the KAPA Library Quantification kit. Each immunoSEQ 96-well plate was sequenced on its own single-read 150-cycle Illumina NextSeq 550 flow cell. The original methods were these. Because the immunoSEQ output included only junctional sequences and no quality scores, the filtering could not be the same as the filtering used for full-length reads. To assign V/J genes and CDR3, sequences were annotated against IMGT germline references using PyIR, a Python wrapper for IgBLAST v1.9. Any read was removed if the V/J assignment was weak (E-value above 1e-6), the CDR3 was missing, or the read contained stop codons, out-of-frame junctions, or ambiguous translated residues. V3J clonotypes were defined as sequences sharing an identical inferred V gene, J gene, and CDR3 amino acid sequence. To compute the percentage overlap between repertoires, the number of shared unique clonotypes was divided by the size of the smaller repertoire. Three approaches were used to assess repertoire richness: RTK rarefaction, the Chao1 estimator, and Recon v2.1 estimates of unobserved clonotypes. For all TCRbeta clonotypes obtained by the gDNA method from a few donors, generation probabilities were computed with OLGA. TCRdb's version of the immuneACCESS table is confined to in-frame rearrangements and falls short of the full clone set. An unresolved V gene accounts for under half of the shortfall where checked; the remainder is of unknown origin. D and trimming come from the DNA, and the V and J calls and clone size come from that table. The table for this sample lists more than 850,000 clones; 75% to 80% of them were counted only once. The ten largest clones take up 0.52% of the sample.

Regarding this clone: The antigen it binds to is not known. The record has no base qualities; no much larger clone is one base away.

The donors were healthy, HIV-negative adults who had no recently reported acute infections or vaccinations. All donors were Caucasian adults living in Nashville, Tennessee, USA. Magnetic negative selection was used to enrich CD4+ T cells, after which naive cells were positively selected on CD45RA and the negative fraction became the memory subset. After blood collection by leukapheresis, PBMCs were isolated using Ficoll-Histopaque density gradient centrifugation and then cryopreserved in the vapor phase of liquid nitrogen. Analytical flow cytometry was used to check the purity and quantity of each magnetically sorted T cell population. Genomic DNA was isolated from each sorted fraction and quantified by UV absorbance on a Nanodrop 2000c. Sequences were obtained from memory CD4+ T cells from PBMCs. Read against the paper, the sample's cell subset or site label means: CD45RA-negative fraction. This sequence originates from a man between 18 and 35 years old in good health. Some clones in this sample may be carry-over from other donors' samples.

The nucleotide sequence is TGTGCCAGCAGCACTGGGACTCACCGGGAGACCCAGTACTTC. This codes for CASSTGTHRETQYF. The chain uses TRBV7-2 and TRBJ2-5, and TRBD2 may be the D gene, going by 6 matching bases. Measured from the cysteine to the phenylalanine, the CDR3 is 14 residues long. The sequence is cut down to CDR3 DNA, 42 bases in frame from base 1. CDR1 and CDR2 are drawn from the germline V gene: SGHTA, FQGNSA. V is cut by 5 bases and J by 5 bases, and the space between the germline ends is 15 bases.